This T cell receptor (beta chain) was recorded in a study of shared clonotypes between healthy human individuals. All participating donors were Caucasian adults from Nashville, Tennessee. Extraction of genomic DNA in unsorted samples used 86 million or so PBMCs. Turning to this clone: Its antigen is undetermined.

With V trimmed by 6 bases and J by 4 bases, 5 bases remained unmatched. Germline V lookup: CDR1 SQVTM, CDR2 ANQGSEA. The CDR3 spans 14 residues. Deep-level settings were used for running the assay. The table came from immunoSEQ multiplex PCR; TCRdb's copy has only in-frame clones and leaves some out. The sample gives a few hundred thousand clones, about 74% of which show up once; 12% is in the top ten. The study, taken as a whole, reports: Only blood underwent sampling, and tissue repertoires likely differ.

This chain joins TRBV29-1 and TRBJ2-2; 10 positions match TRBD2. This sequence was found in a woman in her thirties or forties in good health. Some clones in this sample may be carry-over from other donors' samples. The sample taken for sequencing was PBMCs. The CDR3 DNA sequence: TGCAGCGTCCTAGCGGGAGCGGGCACCGGGGAGCTGTTTTTT. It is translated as CSVLAGAGTGELFF.